These 32 T cell receptor beta chains share one sample of origin, sequenced in a study of T cell responses to AZD1222 COVID-19 vaccine. Clones were read by immunoSEQ multiplex PCR, and TCRdb kept only the in-frame ones, dropping some. This sample has over 100,000 clones; around 90% occur once, and the top ten carry 7.5%. The sample here was peripheral blood, taken on day 0 of AZD1222 vaccination. These receptors were taken from an adult in good health.

This chain uses TRBV3-1 (or the pseudogene TRBV3-2) with TRBJ1-1; the D is unclear. Between the trimmed V and J ends, which lost 1 base and 5 bases, there was a span of 8 bases. Per the germline V gene, CDR1 is LGHDT and CDR2 is YNNKEL (reference sequence). The CDR3 spans 13 residues. The CDR3 reads CASSQGRHTEAFF. DNA for the CDR3: TGTGCCAGCAGCCAAGGGCGACATACTGAAGCTTTCTTT.

This chain uses TRBV10-3 with TRBJ1-2, with unresolved D. CDR1 and CDR2 from the germline V gene are ENHRY and SYGVKD. Trimming shortened V by 3 bases and J by 2 bases, and 13 bases separated the two germline ends. CDR3 length: 15 amino acids. CDR3 in amino acids: CAISDPSEGNYGYTF. CDR3 nucleotide sequence: TGTGCCATCAGTGACCCCTCCGAGGGCAACTATGGCTACACCTTC.

This clone was detected only once. The gene calls are TRBV2 and TRBJ2-2; D gene uncertain. The CDR3 extends over 13 amino acids. Germline V gene sequence: CDR1 SNHLY, CDR2 FYNNEI. Trimming pared 1 base from V and 5 bases from J, leaving 5 bases between. CDR3 loop: CASSEGRTGELFF. CDR3 sequence (DNA): TGTGCCAGCAGTGAAGGGAGAACCGGGGAGCTGTTTTTT.

The J gene is TRBJ2-5, the V gene TRBV2; D is uncertain. V was pared by 6 bases and J by 4 bases, with 9 bases between. Per germline, CDR1 SNHLY and CDR2 FYNNEI. The CDR3 length is 12 residues. CDR3 protein: CASRSNGETQYF. CDR3 nucleotide sequence: TGTGCCAGCAGAAGCAACGGAGAGACCCAGTACTTC.

The gene calls are TRBV7-9 and TRBJ2-7; 7 bases are a match to TRBD1. Germline lookup yields CDR1 SEHNR and CDR2 FQNEAQ (reference sequence). CDR3 length: 14 amino acids. V shed 3 bases and J 1 base; nucleotides not matched to a gene: 3. CDR3 sequence (DNA): TGTGCCAGCAGCTTTTGGGACAGATCCTACGAGCAGTACTTC. Amino acid sequence: CASSFWDRSYEQYF.

The genes are TRBV19 and TRBJ2-4; D is ambiguous. The V and J ends lost 7 bases and 0 bases respectively, with 10 bases between them. The germline V gene encodes CDR1 LNHDA and CDR2 SQIVND (reference sequence). The CDR3 totals 14 residues. The CDR3 sequence is CASTGRLAKNIQYF. CDR3 sequence (DNA): TGTGCCAGTACGGGCAGACTAGCCAAAAACATTCAGTACTTC.

The CDR3 here is CASSLYGNSPLHF. Here the CDR3 DNA reads TGTGCCAGCAGCTTATATGGGAATTCACCCCTCCACTTT. The rearrangement links TRBV11-2 to TRBJ1-6; D remains ambiguous. Germline V gene sequence: CDR1 SGHAT, CDR2 FQNNGV. This CDR3 region has 13 residues. Trimming shortened V by 2 bases and J by 7 bases, and 6 bases separated the two germline ends.

This chain joins TRBV2 and TRBJ2-5; D is uncertain. The germline V gene encodes CDR1 SNHLY and CDR2 FYNNEI. This CDR3 is 12 amino acids long. The V and J ends lost 6 bases and 2 bases respectively, with 7 bases between them. Here the CDR3 reads CASSPEQETQYF. The CDR3 DNA reads as TGTGCCAGCAGCCCCGAGCAAGAGACCCAGTACTTC.

This sequence joins TRBV19 and TRBJ2-7, with 7 bases matching TRBD1. Trimming cost V 6 bases and J 2 bases; bases outside gene matches: 7. Germline-derived CDR1 and CDR2 are LNHDA and SQIVND (reference sequence). This CDR3 has 14 residues. The CDR3 loop is CASSIDRAAYEQYF. The CDR3 DNA reads as TGTGCCAGTAGCATCGACAGGGCTGCCTACGAGCAGTACTTC.

The table lists this clone with a few counts. The J gene is TRBJ2-7, the V gene TRBV5-4, with D perhaps matching TRBD2 (7 bases). Germline loops: CDR1 SGHNT, CDR2 YYREEE (reference sequence). CDR3 length: 14 residues. Trimming shortened V by 2 bases and J by 6 bases, and 15 bases separated the two germline ends. The chain's CDR3 is CASSFGTGRGEQYF. For the CDR3, the DNA is TGTGCCAGCAGCTTTGGAACAGGGAGGGGCGAGCAGTACTTC.

The rearrangement links TRBV11-2 to TRBJ2-1; D gene ambiguous. Trimming took 2 bases from V and 0 from J, leaving 8 bases between them. This CDR3 is built from 15 residues. The germline gives CDR1 SGHAT, CDR2 FQNNGV. The chain's CDR3 is CASSLIGSSYNEQFF. The CDR3 nucleotides read TGTGCCAGCAGCTTAATCGGAAGCTCCTACAATGAGCAGTTCTTC.

In the case of this clone: Other DNA sequences of this sample code for an identical CDR3. CDR3 in DNA: TGCGCCAGCAGCTTGGCGGGGGCGAGGGGTGAAAAACTGTTTTTT. Translating it yields CASSLAGARGEKLFF. This chain uses TRBV5-1 with TRBJ1-4, with a tentative D call TRBD1 (6 bases). This CDR3 has 15 residues. Germline-derived CDR1 and CDR2 are SGHRS and YFSETQ. V was trimmed by 0 bases and J by 7 bases, leaving 13 bases between them. Based on the CDR3 plus reference TRBV5-1 and TRBJ1-4, the full variable domain is KAGVTQTPRYLIKTRGQQVTLSCSPISGHRSVSWYQQTPGQGLQFLFEYFSETQRNKGNFPGRFSGRQFSNSRSEMNVSTLELGDSALYLCASSLAGARGEKLFFGSGTQLSVL.

The gene calls are TRBV30 and TRBJ2-3, with 7 positions matching TRBD2. V shed 5 bases, J shed 6 bases, and the junction held 8 bases outside the gene matches. Germline CDR1 is GTSNPN and CDR2 is SVGIG (reference sequence). The CDR3 has 13 residues. The CDR3 sequence: CAWGRRGTDTQYF. The CDR3 coding sequence is TGTGCCTGGGGGCGGCGGGGGACCGATACGCAGTATTTT.

This clone was counted once. V and J are TRBV6-5 and TRBJ2-7; D gene uncertain. The germline V gene has CDR1 MNHEY and CDR2 SVGAGI. This CDR3 has 13 amino acids. V lost 7 bases and J 2 bases, leaving 12 bases between the germline ends. In nucleotides, the CDR3 is TGTGCCAGCACGGCAGGACCCCCCTACGAGCAGTACTTC. Translation: CASTAGPPYEQYF.

V is TRBV29-1 and J is TRBJ1-4; D unclear. The CDR3 totals 12 residues. Deletions cut 5 bases from V and 6 bases from J, with 10 bases between. In germline, CDR1 is SQVTM, CDR2 ANQGSEA. The CDR3 nucleotides read TGCAGCGTTACGGAATCTTATGAAAAACTGTTTTTT. Its translation: CSVTESYEKLFF.

The chain couples TRBV9 to TRBJ1-2; 7 nucleotides align to TRBD1. The V and J ends lost 0 bases and 5 bases, in that order; junction bases with no gene match: 4. The CDR3 contains 14 residues. The germline V gene encodes CDR1 SGDLS and CDR2 YYNGEE. CDR3 sequence reads: CASSVVGGGYGYTF. The CDR3 DNA reads as TGTGCCAGCAGCGTAGTAGGGGGCGGATATGGCTACACCTTC.

This clone is a singleton in its sample. The chain links TRBV12-2 to TRBJ2-7. TRBV12-2 is listed as a pseudogene. This CDR3 region has 15 residues. CDR3 DNA sequence: TGTGCAAGTCGCTCAGGACGGGTAAACTCCTACGAGCAGTACTTC. Amino acid sequence: CASRSGRVNSYEQYF.

The chain couples TRBV25-1 to TRBJ1-5, with D maybe TRBD1 (6 bases). The length of the CDR3 is 14 residues. Germline values: CDR1 MGHDK, CDR2 SYGVNS. Between the trimmed V and J ends, which lost 5 bases and 2 bases, there was a span of 10 bases. The CDR3 DNA follows: TGTGCCAGCAGTCAGGCAGGGGGCAATCAGCCCCAGCATTTT. Translating it yields CASSQAGGNQPQHF.

V usage is TRBV5-1 and J usage is TRBJ2-3; D might be TRBD2 (6 bases). This CDR3 is built from 17 residues. V was cut by 0 bases and J by 2 bases, with 16 bases left in between. Per germline, CDR1 SGHRS and CDR2 YFSETQ. CDR3 sequence (DNA): TGCGCCAGCAGCTTGGGTCTCACGGGACTTTTCACAGATACGCAGTATTTT. Translated, it gives CASSLGLTGLFTDTQYF.

This chain connects TRBV27 to TRBJ1-1; the D gene is possibly TRBD1 (6 bases). V was trimmed by 7 bases and J by 0 bases, leaving 12 bases between them. Germline V gives CDR1 MNHEY, CDR2 SMNVEV (reference sequence). There are 14 residues in the CDR3. CDR3 protein: CASKPGALNTEAFF. CDR3 sequence (DNA): TGTGCCAGCAAGCCAGGGGCCTTGAACACTGAAGCTTTCTTT.

For the CDR3, the DNA is TGTGCCAGCAGTTACGGGCCGGCCACTGAAAAACTGTTTTTT. As protein: CASSYGPATEKLFF. This chain links TRBV6-2 or TRBV6-3 with TRBJ1-4; unclear D gene. V was trimmed by 2 bases and J by 7 bases, leaving 11 bases between them. The CDR3 covers 14 residues. Per germline, CDR1 MNHEY and CDR2 SVGEGT.

V is TRBV19 and J is TRBJ1-6, with a weak D call TRBD1 (5 bases). This CDR3 is built from 13 residues. Deletions cut 9 bases from V and 7 bases from J, with 13 bases between. Germline V lookup: CDR1 LNHDA, CDR2 SQIVND (reference sequence). Here the CDR3 reads CASSYRMNSPLHF. CDR3 bases: TGTGCCAGCTCATACAGGATGAATTCACCCCTCCACTTT. Drawing the rest from reference TRBV19 and TRBJ1-6, the complete variable domain is DGGITQSPKYLFRKEGQNVTLSCEQNLNHDAMYWYRQDPGQGLRLIYYSQIVNDFQKGDIAEGYSVSREKKESFPLTVTSAQKNPTAFYLCASSYRMNSPLHFGNGTRLTVT.

The chain couples TRBV12-3 or TRBV12-4 to TRBJ1-6; TRBD1 is a possible D gene (6 bases). V was pared by 3 bases and J by 10 bases, with 10 bases between. The CDR3 runs 13 residues. CDR3 sequence reads: CASSLGRGSPLHF. The CDR3 nucleotides are TGTGCCAGCAGTTTGGGTAGGGGGTCACCCCTCCACTTT.

The V and J genes are TRBV5-6 and TRBJ1-2; D might be TRBD1 (6 bases). There are 14 residues in the CDR3. V lost 0 bases to trimming and J lost 4 bases, with 10 bases between them. Germline assignment: CDR1 SGHDT and CDR2 YYEEEE. CDR3 loop: CASSLAGQIYGYTF. The CDR3 DNA follows: TGTGCCAGCAGCTTGGCAGGACAGATCTATGGCTACACCTTC.

The rearrangement uses TRBV2 and TRBJ1-5; D unclear. The germline gives CDR1 SNHLY, CDR2 FYNNEI. The CDR3 runs to 11 residues. The V end lost 5 bases, the J end lost 7 bases, and 6 bases lay between the germline ends. The CDR3 nucleotides are TGTGCCAGCAGTATAGGCCAGCCCCAGCATTTT. This encodes CASSIGQPQHF.

The chain has TRBV6-5 and TRBJ2-1, with 7 bases that match TRBD1. The CDR3 is 15 residues long. The V and J ends lost 6 bases and 4 bases, in that order; junction bases with no gene match: 9. Germline V gene lookup returns CDR1 MNHEY and CDR2 SVGAGI. The CDR3 DNA reads as TGTGCCAGCAGCCAGAAAGGGACAGCTTACAATGAGCAGTTCTTC. Translated, it gives CASSQKGTAYNEQFF.

This chain uses TRBV19 with TRBJ1-5; D ambiguous. V lost 4 bases and J lost 6, with 10 bases in between. The CDR3 covers 13 residues. Germline V CDR1 and CDR2: LNHDA, SQIVND (reference sequence). Here the CDR3 DNA reads TGTGCCAGTAGTACTTATGCCGGTCAGCCCCAGCATTTT. This encodes CASSTYAGQPQHF.

The chain uses TRBV19 and TRBJ2-5; D perhaps matches TRBD1 (6 bases). Trimming stripped 2 bases from V and 4 bases from J, with 11 bases between. The germline V gene has CDR1 LNHDA and CDR2 SQIVND (reference sequence). This CDR3 contains 14 residues. The DNA for the CDR3 is TGTGCCAGTAGTATAAAACAGGGAAGAGAGACCCAGTACTTC. It translates to CASSIKQGRETQYF. Drawing the rest from reference TRBV19 and TRBJ2-5, the complete variable domain is DGGITQSPKYLFRKEGQNVTLSCEQNLNHDAMYWYRQDPGQGLRLIYYSQIVNDFQKGDIAEGYSVSREKKESFPLTVTSAQKNPTAFYLCASSIKQGRETQYFGPGTRLLVL.

Notes on this clone: This same CDR3 is encoded by further DNA sequences in the sample. The chain carries TRBV30 and TRBJ2-3; perhaps TRBD2 as D (5 bases). The V end was cut by 4 bases, the J end by 6 bases, with 8 bases between. The CDR3 loop spans 11 amino acids. Germline assignment: CDR1 GTSNPN and CDR2 SVGIG (reference sequence). The DNA for the CDR3 is TGTGCCTGGAACCGGGGTGATACGCAGTATTTT. Residues: CAWNRGDTQYF.

This chain links TRBV27 with TRBJ2-1, with TRBD2 as a possible D gene (6 bases). From germline, CDR1 is MNHEY and CDR2 SMNVEV (reference sequence). With 8 bases removed from V and 5 bases from J, the gap between germline ends came to 16 bases. This CDR3 has 14 residues. As DNA, the CDR3 is TGTGCCAGCGGAGGGGTTCGGATAAACAATGAGCAGTTCTTC. Encoded protein: CASGGVRINNEQFF.

The genes are TRBV12-3 or TRBV12-4 and TRBJ1-5; D uncertain. V was cut by 4 bases and J by 7 bases, with 8 bases left in between. The CDR3 spans 12 residues. The CDR3 region has the DNA TGTGCCAGCAGTTCCATGGGCCAGCCCCAGCATTTT. Translated: CASSSMGQPQHF.

The chain combines TRBV7-6 with TRBJ2-2, with D perhaps matching TRBD2 (5 bases). The V end lost 5 bases, the J end lost 1 base, and 14 bases lay between the germline ends. The CDR3 covers 16 residues. The V gene's germline CDR1 is SGHVS and CDR2 FNYEAQ. In nucleotides, the CDR3 is TGTGCCAGCAGCCCTCAAACGGGGAAGAACACCGGGGAGCTGTTTTTT. Amino acid sequence: CASSPQTGKNTGELFF.